This T cell receptor beta chain was profiled in a study of CD8+CD57+ T cells in acquired aplastic anemia. In the study overall: The average for DNA from sorted CD4+ and CD8+ cells was roughly 3 ug. Whole-study findings and limits: Comparison of patients with controls identified roughly 30 shared CD8+ CDR3 sequences.

Concerning this clonotype itself: Antigen specificity is unknown. The junction shows a germline mismatch at one end, possibly a read error.

The V gene's germline CDR1 is WNHNN and CDR2 SYGVQD (reference sequence). This CDR3 has 13 residues. Investigators profiled TCR beta VDJ and CDR3 from genomic DNA template. MiXCR was run by TCRdb on the reads, yielding one entry per CDR3 protein. Altogether just over 400,000 distinct CDR3 sequences are present, under 80% being singletons, with the ten largest covering approximately 3.9%. The chain carries TRBV10-1 and TRBJ1-1; D is unresolved. The source of this sequence is a human donor in good health, serving as a control. The specimen sequenced was sorted CD4+, CD8+, or CD8+CD57+ T cells (not recorded which) from PBMCs. The CDR3 here is CASSENIYTEAFF. The CDR3 bases are TGTGCCAGTAGTGAGAACATTTACACTGAAGCTTTCTTT.